This TCR beta chain was recorded in a study of response to subunit inactivated influenza vaccine. Whole-study findings and limits: That few new T cells are recruited by each seasonal influenza vaccination was the authors' suggestion.

Germline CDR1 and CDR2: GTSNPN and SVGIG (reference sequence). This CDR3 spans 14 amino acids. Germline trimming cut 2 bases from V and 8 bases from J; bases unmatched to any gene: 6. In its sample, this clonotype was seen a few times. Antigen specificity is unknown. TCRdb re-called the RT-PCR reads with MiXCR, one entry per CDR3 protein. The sample includes 600,000 to 850,000 distinct CDR3 sequences, about 15% of them seen just once. The sequence was obtained from a man aged 45 to 65 who received an inactivated influenza vaccine. The V and J genes are TRBV30 and TRBJ2-7, with TRBD2 matching 13 bases. Sequencing used PBMCs from blood, obtained about 14 days before vaccination. The CDR3 is CAWSPGLAGVQQYF. The CDR3 coding sequence is TGTGCCTGGAGTCCCGGACTAGCGGGAGTGCAGCAGTACTTC.